A selection of T cell receptor beta chains follows, all from one sample in a study of cytomegalovirus exposure and HLA in healthy donors. TCRdb's copy holds only in-frame clones and misses some; the assay was immunoSEQ multiplex PCR. The repertoire holds 72,000 or so clones, with around 72% as singletons. Sequencing used PBMCs. The source is a woman aged 25 to 45 in good health and CMV-seropositive. Each CDR3 is given with its conserved first and last residue. Fields, in order: D gene, clone size, V gene, J gene, CDR3 protein, CDR3 DNA. A D gene is named only where the DNA matches it firmly. Only some rows state a clone size, as once, few, many or a class for expanded clones.

TRBD1	-	TRBV6-6	TRBJ1-4	CASSDRAGEKLFF	TGTGCCAGCAGTGACAGGGCGGGGGAAAAACTGTTTTTT
-	-	TRBV19	TRBJ1-6	CASSPGGARSPLHF	TGTGCCAGTAGTCCGGGCGGGGCAAGATCACCCCTCCACTTT
-	-	TRBV5-4	TRBJ1-1	CASSSGLPVEGTEAFF	TGTGCCAGCAGCTCCGGCCTTCCGGTGGAGGGCACTGAAGCTTTCTTT
TRBD1	few	TRBV9	TRBJ1-1	CASSVEGGTGMNTEAFF	TGTGCCAGCAGCGTAGAAGGTGGGACAGGGATGAACACTGAAGCTTTCTTT
-	-	TRBV6-5	TRBJ2-7	CASSTRTGNEQYF	TGTGCCAGCAGTACCCGGACTGGCAACGAGCAGTACTTC
TRBD2	-	TRBV5-4	TRBJ2-1	CASSLVGLAGGVEQFF	TGTGCCAGCAGCTTGGTGGGACTAGCGGGAGGGGTTGAGCAGTTCTTC
TRBD2	few	TRBV6-5	TRBJ2-1	CASSRGLAGDGEQFF	TGTGCCAGCAGTCGAGGACTAGCGGGAGATGGTGAGCAGTTCTTC
-	-	TRBV18	TRBJ1-1	CASSRETNTEAFF	TGTGCCAGCTCGCGCGAAACGAACACTGAAGCTTTCTTT
TRBD2	-	TRBV5-6	TRBJ2-7	CASSLTSRGPGGEQYF	TGTGCCAGCAGCTTAACTAGCCGGGGACCGGGGGGAGAGCAGTACTTC
-	-	TRBV19	TRBJ2-5	CASSTLPGAGETQYF	TGTGCCAGTAGTACTCTCCCAGGGGCCGGGGAGACCCAGTACTTC
TRBD2	-	TRBV27	TRBJ2-7	CASSPRQGLAGGFSSYEQYF	TGTGCCAGCAGTCCACGGCAGGGGTTAGCGGGAGGGTTTAGCTCCTACGAGCAGTACTTC
TRBD1	-	TRBV9	TRBJ2-7	CASSVGGQAEQYF	TGTGCCAGCAGCGTAGGGGGACAGGCCGAGCAGTACTTC
-	-	TRBV25-1	TRBJ2-7	CASSARGSYEQYF	TGTGCCAGCAGTGCAAGGGGCTCCTACGAGCAGTACTTC
TRBD1	-	TRBV4-2	TRBJ1-6	CASSQEGTGGFNSPLHF	TGTGCCAGCAGCCAAGAAGGGACAGGGGGCTTTAATTCACCCCTCCACTTT
-	-	TRBV5-1	TRBJ2-1	CASSFSSGVSYNEQFF	TGCGCCAGCAGCTTTAGTAGCGGAGTATCCTACAATGAGCAGTTCTTC
-	-	TRBV7-2	TRBJ1-6	CASSLVGTYNSPLHF	TGTGCCAGCAGCTTAGTCGGGACCTATAATTCACCCCTCCACTTT
-	-	TRBV5-1	TRBJ2-3	CASSDGGRTSDTQYF	TGCGCCAGCAGCGACGGGGGTAGGACATCAGATACGCAGTATTTT